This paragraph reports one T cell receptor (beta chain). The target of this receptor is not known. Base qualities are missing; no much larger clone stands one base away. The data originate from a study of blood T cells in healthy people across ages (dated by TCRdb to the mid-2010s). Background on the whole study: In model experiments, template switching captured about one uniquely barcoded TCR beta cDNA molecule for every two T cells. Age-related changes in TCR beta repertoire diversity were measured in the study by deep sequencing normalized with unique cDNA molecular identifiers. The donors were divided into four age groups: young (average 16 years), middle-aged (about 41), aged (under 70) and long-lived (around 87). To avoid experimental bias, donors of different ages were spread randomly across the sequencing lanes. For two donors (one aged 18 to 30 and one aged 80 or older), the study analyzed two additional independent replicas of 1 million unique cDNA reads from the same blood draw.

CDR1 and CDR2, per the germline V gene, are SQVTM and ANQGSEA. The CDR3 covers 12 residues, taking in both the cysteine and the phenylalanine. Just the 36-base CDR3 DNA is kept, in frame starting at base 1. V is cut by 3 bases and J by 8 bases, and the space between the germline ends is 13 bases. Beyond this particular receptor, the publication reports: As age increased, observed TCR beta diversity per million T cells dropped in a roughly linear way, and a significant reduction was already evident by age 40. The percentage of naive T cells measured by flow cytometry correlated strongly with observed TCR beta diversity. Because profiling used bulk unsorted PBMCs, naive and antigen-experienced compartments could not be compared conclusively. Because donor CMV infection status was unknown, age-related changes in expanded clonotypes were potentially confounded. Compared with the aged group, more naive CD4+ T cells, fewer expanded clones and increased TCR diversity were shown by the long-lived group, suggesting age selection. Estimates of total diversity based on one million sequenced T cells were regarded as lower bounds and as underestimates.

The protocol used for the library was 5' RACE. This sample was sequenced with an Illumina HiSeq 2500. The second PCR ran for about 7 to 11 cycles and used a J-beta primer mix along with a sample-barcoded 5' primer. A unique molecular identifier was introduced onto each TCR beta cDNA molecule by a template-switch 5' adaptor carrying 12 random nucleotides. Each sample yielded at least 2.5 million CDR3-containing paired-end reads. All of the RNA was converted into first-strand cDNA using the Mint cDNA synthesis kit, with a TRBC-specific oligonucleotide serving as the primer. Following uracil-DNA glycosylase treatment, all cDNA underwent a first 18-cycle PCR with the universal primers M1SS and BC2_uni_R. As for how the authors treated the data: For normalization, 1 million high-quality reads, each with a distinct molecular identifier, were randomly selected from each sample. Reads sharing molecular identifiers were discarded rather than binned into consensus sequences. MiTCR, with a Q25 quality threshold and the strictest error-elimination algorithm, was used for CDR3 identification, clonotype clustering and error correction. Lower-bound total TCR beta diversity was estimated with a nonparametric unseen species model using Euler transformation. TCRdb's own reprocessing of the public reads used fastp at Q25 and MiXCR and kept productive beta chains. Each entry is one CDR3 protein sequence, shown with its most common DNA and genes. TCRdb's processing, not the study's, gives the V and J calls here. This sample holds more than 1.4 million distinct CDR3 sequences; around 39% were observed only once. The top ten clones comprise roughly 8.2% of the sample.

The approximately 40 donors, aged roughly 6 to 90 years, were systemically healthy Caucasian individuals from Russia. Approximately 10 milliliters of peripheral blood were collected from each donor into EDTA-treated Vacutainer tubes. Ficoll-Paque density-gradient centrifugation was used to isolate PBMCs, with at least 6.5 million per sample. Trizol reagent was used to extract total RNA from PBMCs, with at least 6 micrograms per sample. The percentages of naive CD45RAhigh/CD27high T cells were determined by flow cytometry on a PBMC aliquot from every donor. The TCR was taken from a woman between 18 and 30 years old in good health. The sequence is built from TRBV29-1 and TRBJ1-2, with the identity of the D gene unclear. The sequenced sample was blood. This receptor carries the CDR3 CSVDHGQWGYTF. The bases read TGCAGCGTTGACCACGGGCAGTGGGGCTACACCTTC.